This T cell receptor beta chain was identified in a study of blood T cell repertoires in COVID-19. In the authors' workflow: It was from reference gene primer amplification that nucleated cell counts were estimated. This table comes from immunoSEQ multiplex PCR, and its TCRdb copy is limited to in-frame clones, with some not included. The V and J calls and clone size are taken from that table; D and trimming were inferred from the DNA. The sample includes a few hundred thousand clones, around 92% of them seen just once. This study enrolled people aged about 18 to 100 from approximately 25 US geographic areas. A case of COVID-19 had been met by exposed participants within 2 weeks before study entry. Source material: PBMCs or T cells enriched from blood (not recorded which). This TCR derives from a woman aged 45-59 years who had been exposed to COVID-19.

CDR3 in DNA: TGTGCCTGGGGTCGCGGACAGGGCCGAGGAGAGACCCAGTACTTC. This codes for CAWGRGQGRGETQYF. This sequence joins TRBV30 and TRBJ2-5, with 8 bases identical to TRBD1. J was trimmed by 4 bases and V by 5 bases; bases with no gene match: 12. The CDR3 runs to 15 residues. Per the germline V gene, CDR1 is GTSNPN and CDR2 is SVGIG (reference sequence).